The rows below give T cell receptor beta chains drawn from one sample of a study of early T cells in non-severe SARS-CoV-2 infection. TCRdb ran MiXCR on the 5' RACE reads and lists one entry per CDR3 protein. The sample includes roughly 28,000 distinct CDR3 sequences, roughly 5.4% of them seen just once. Sequences were obtained from whole blood. The receptors here all came from an adult who was a healthcare worker with PCR-confirmed SARS-CoV-2 infection or an uninfected control (not recorded which). The CDR3 runs from the conserved cysteine through the conserved F or W. D genes are given only for firm matches. For some rows the clone size is stated as once, few or many, or as a class when expanded; others skip it.

v_gene	j_gene	abundance	d_gene	CDR3aa	CDR3nt
TRBV2	TRBJ2-1	NA	TRBD2	CASSYPLGSGATNEQFF	TGTGCCAGCAGTTACCCCCTTGGTAGCGGGGCTACCAATGAGCAGTTCTTC
TRBV5-1	TRBJ2-7	many	NA	CASSLFSGSYEQYF	TGCGCCAGCAGCTTGTTTAGCGGCTCCTACGAGCAGTACTTC
TRBV24-1	TRBJ2-1	many	NA	CATSAPGMAEQFF	TGTGCCACCAGTGCTCCAGGTATGGCGGAGCAGTTCTTC
TRBV18	TRBJ2-5	many	TRBD2	CASSLRTSGRGETQYF	TGTGCCAGCTCACTCCGGACTAGCGGGAGGGGAGAGACCCAGTACTTC
TRBV20-1	TRBJ2-7	many	NA	CSAGRSVGYEQYF	TGCAGTGCTGGACGGTCGGTCGGGTACGAGCAGTACTTC
TRBV3-1	TRBJ1-5	many	NA	CASSQDLGSAPQHF	TGTGCCAGCAGCCAAGATCTGGGGTCAGCTCCCCAGCATTTT
TRBV5-4	TRBJ2-3	many	NA	CASSLDRSDTQYF	TGTGCCAGCAGCTTGGATAGGTCAGATACGCAGTATTTT
TRBV6-2/TRBV6-3	TRBJ2-3	medium-sized	TRBD2	CASSPPGLAGGPGDTQYF	TGTGCCAGCAGTCCACCGGGACTAGCGGGGGGCCCTGGAGATACGCAGTATTTT
TRBV6-1	TRBJ2-5	many	NA	CASTRGLQETQYF	TGTGCCAGCACCAGGGGCTTACAAGAGACCCAGTACTTC
TRBV12-3/TRBV12-4	TRBJ2-7	many	NA	CASSRENEQYF	TGTGCCAGCAGTCGGGAAAACGAGCAGTACTTC
TRBV12-3/TRBV12-4	TRBJ2-2	many	NA	CASRRQGEGGELFF	TGTGCCAGCAGGCGGCAGGGCGAGGGCGGGGAGCTGTTTTTT
TRBV18	TRBJ1-6	few	NA	CASSSGGIDSPLHF	TGTGCCAGCTCAAGTGGCGGGATAGATTCACCCCTCCACTTT
TRBV29-1	TRBJ2-7	many	TRBD1	CSVGTGNSEQYF	TGCAGCGTTGGGACAGGGAACAGCGAGCAGTACTTC
TRBV6-5	TRBJ1-6	many	NA	CATSYGGLNSPLHF	TGTGCCACCTCTTACGGGGGACTGAATTCACCCCTCCACTTT
TRBV28	TRBJ1-5	many	NA	CAIKGTSNQPQHF	TGTGCCATTAAGGGGACTAGCAATCAGCCCCAGCATTTT
TRBV12-3/TRBV12-4	TRBJ2-7	many	NA	CASSLQAGYEQYF	TGTGCCAGCAGTTTACAGGCGGGCTACGAGCAGTACTTC
TRBV2	TRBJ2-3	NA	NA	CASSEALIQGYF	TGTGCCAGCAGTGAAGCGCTCATCCAGGGGTATTTT
TRBV12-3/TRBV12-4	TRBJ2-3	many	TRBD2	CASSLESGGRRTQYF	TGTGCCAGCAGTTTAGAAAGCGGCGGGAGACGCACGCAGTATTTT
TRBV29-1	TRBJ2-7	many	NA	CSVEAPSGEQYF	TGCAGCGTTGAAGCTCCCAGCGGCGAGCAGTACTTC
TRBV7-8	TRBJ2-2	many	NA	CASSLAGAPGELFF	TGTGCCAGCAGCTTAGCAGGGGCACCCGGGGAGCTGTTTTTT
TRBV12-3/TRBV12-4	TRBJ2-5	many	NA	CASRSHGTQYF	TGTGCCAGCAGGTCTCATGGGACCCAGTACTTC
TRBV11-2	TRBJ2-3	few	NA	CASSLVQAPPDTQYF	TGTGCCAGCAGCTTAGTTCAGGCCCCTCCGGATACGCAGTATTTT
TRBV7-9	TRBJ2-2	few	TRBD2	CASSLLAGDSGELFF	TGTGCCAGCAGCTTACTAGCGGGAGACTCCGGGGAGCTGTTTTTT
TRBV19	TRBJ2-1	many	NA	CASSMGRDYNEQFF	TGTGCCAGTAGTATGGGTCGAGACTACAATGAGCAGTTCTTC
TRBV5-1	TRBJ2-1	many	TRBD1	CASSSGQGNEQFF	TGCGCCAGCAGTTCCGGACAGGGGAATGAGCAGTTCTTC
TRBV28	TRBJ2-3	few	NA	CASSYIDSLTDTQYF	TGTGCCAGCAGCTACATCGACAGTCTCACAGATACGCAGTATTTT
TRBV29-1	TRBJ2-1	medium-sized	NA	CSVQPMNLQAYNEQFF	TGCAGCGTCCAGCCGATGAATTTGCAGGCGTACAATGAGCAGTTCTTC
TRBV10-1	TRBJ2-2	many	NA	CASSRGTIGELFF	TGCGCCAGCTCGAGGGGGACGATCGGGGAGCTGTTTTTT
TRBV6-2/TRBV6-3	TRBJ2-7	few	NA	CASSYQRLRGEQYF	TGTGCCAGCAGTTATCAACGATTAAGAGGGGAGCAGTACTTC
TRBV6-2/TRBV6-3	TRBJ2-3	many	NA	CASSSLAEDTQYF	TGTGCCAGCTCCTCGCTAGCCGAAGATACGCAGTATTTT
TRBV11-2	TRBJ1-1	many	NA	CASSLPTRSNTEAFF	TGTGCCAGCAGCCTCCCGACACGTTCGAACACTGAAGCTTTCTTT
TRBV19	TRBJ1-2	many	TRBD1	CASSGQGLDYGYTF	TGTGCCAGTAGCGGACAGGGTCTGGACTATGGCTACACCTTC
TRBV9	TRBJ1-2	many	TRBD1	CASGPRFGTGYGYTF	TGTGCCAGCGGTCCGCGGTTCGGGACAGGCTATGGCTACACCTTC
TRBV11-3	TRBJ2-1	many	NA	CASSLGRPAAYNEQFF	TGTGCCAGCAGCTTAGGACGACCGGCGGCCTACAATGAGCAGTTCTTC
TRBV29-1	TRBJ1-2	many	TRBD1	CSAGQANYGYTF	TGCAGCGCCGGACAGGCTAACTATGGCTACACCTTC
TRBV11-2	TRBJ2-3	many	NA	CASSLLGDTQYF	TGTGCCAGCAGCTTATTAGGGGATACGCAGTATTTT
TRBV19	TRBJ1-2	many	NA	CASTTGLGGYTF	TGTGCCAGTACTACAGGTTTAGGCGGCTACACCTTC
TRBV28	TRBJ2-7	many	NA	CASSFHGAGRYEQYF	TGTGCCAGCAGTTTTCATGGTGCAGGGCGCTACGAGCAGTACTTC
TRBV20-1	TRBJ2-7	many	NA	CSASMDTRGEQYF	TGCAGTGCTTCGATGGATACTAGGGGGGAGCAGTACTTC
TRBV11-2	TRBJ2-5	many	TRBD2	CASSLDNRKGLDKIGTQYF	TGTGCCAGCAGCTTAGATAATAGGAAGGGACTAGACAAGATCGGGACCCAGTACTTC
TRBV7-2	TRBJ2-1	many	TRBD2	CASSLVGLAGGRIGTYNEQFF	TGTGCCAGCAGCTTAGTCGGGCTAGCGGGAGGTCGTATTGGGACCTACAATGAGCAGTTCTTC
TRBV14	TRBJ2-2	NA	NA	CASSQDAGINTGELFF	TGTGCCAGCAGCCAAGATGCAGGGATTAACACCGGGGAGCTGTTTTTT
TRBV7-9	TRBJ2-5	few	NA	CASSLIGETQYF	TGTGCCAGCAGCCTCATTGGGGAGACCCAGTACTTC
TRBV20-1	TRBJ2-7	many	NA	CSARDSVNSYEQYF	TGCAGTGCTAGAGATTCTGTCAACTCCTACGAGCAGTACTTC
TRBV5-4	TRBJ1-4	NA	NA	CASRDTTGNNEKLFF	TGTGCCAGCAGGGATACGACAGGCAATAATGAAAAACTGTTTTTT
TRBV6-1	TRBJ1-5	many	NA	CASRRLSNQPQHF	TGTGCCAGCAGACGACTGAGCAATCAGCCCCAGCATTTT
TRBV19	TRBJ2-3	many	NA	CASSTGSADTQYF	TGTGCCAGTAGTACTGGGTCAGCAGATACGCAGTATTTT
TRBV5-4	TRBJ2-4	many	TRBD2	CASSSPGGGPAKNIQYF	TGTGCCAGCAGCTCGCCCGGGGGGGGCCCAGCCAAAAACATTCAGTACTTC
TRBV14	TRBJ2-1	few	TRBD2	CASSPKLAGGRYEQFF	TGTGCCAGCAGCCCTAAACTAGCGGGAGGTCGGTATGAGCAGTTCTTC
TRBV29-1	TRBJ1-6	medium-sized	TRBD1	CSVTQGGNNSPLHF	TGCAGCGTGACACAGGGGGGCAATAATTCACCCCTCCACTTT
TRBV20-1	TRBJ2-7	many	TRBD2	CSARDAGEGEVEQYF	TGCAGTGCTAGAGATGCGGGGGAGGGTGAGGTGGAGCAGTACTTC
TRBV5-1	TRBJ2-3	many	NA	CASSPRGSTDTQYF	TGCGCCAGCAGCCCCAGGGGCAGCACAGATACGCAGTATTTT
TRBV7-3	TRBJ1-1	NA	TRBD1	CASSLTVQGEAFF	TGTGCCAGCAGCTTAACCGTACAGGGGGAAGCTTTCTTT
TRBV28	TRBJ2-1	NA	NA	CASSSRGGQFF	TGTGCCAGCAGTAGTCGTGGGGGGCAGTTCTTC
TRBV11-2	TRBJ1-2	many	NA	CASSSVDRTYGYTF	TGTGCCAGCAGCTCAGTAGACAGGACCTATGGCTACACCTTC
TRBV9	TRBJ1-2	medium-sized	NA	CASSGRTSNYGYTF	TGTGCCAGCAGCGGTCGGACATCTAACTATGGCTACACCTTC
TRBV29-1	TRBJ2-7	many	NA	CSVGDGTYEQYF	TGCAGCGTTGGGGACGGAACCTACGAGCAGTACTTC
TRBV7-6	TRBJ2-1	NA	TRBD2	CASSRLAGGYEQFF	TGTGCCAGCAGCCGACTAGCGGGAGGGTATGAGCAGTTCTTC
TRBV7-9	TRBJ2-3	NA	NA	CASSLRGREVTDTQYF	TGTGCCAGCAGCTTAAGGGGGAGAGAGGTCACAGATACGCAGTATTTT
TRBV11-3	TRBJ1-1	NA	NA	CASSPRTNLIVEAFF	TGTGCCAGCAGCCCTCGGACAAATCTAATAGTTGAAGCTTTCTTT